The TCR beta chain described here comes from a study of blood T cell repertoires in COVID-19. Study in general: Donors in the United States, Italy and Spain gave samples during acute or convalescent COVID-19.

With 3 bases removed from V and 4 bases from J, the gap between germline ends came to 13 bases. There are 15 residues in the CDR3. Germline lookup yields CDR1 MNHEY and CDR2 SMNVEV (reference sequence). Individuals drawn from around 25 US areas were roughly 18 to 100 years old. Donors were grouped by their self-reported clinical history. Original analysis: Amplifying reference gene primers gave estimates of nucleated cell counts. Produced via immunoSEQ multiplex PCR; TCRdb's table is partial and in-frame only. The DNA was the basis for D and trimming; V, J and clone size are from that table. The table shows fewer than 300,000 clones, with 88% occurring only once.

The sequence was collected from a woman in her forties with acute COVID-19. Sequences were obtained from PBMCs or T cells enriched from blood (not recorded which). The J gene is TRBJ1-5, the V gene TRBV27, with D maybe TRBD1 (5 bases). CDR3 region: CASSFLGVKNQPQHF. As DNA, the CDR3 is TGTGCCAGCAGTTTTTTAGGGGTTAAGAATCAGCCCCAGCATTTT.